A single sample gave rise to the 28 T cell receptor beta chains below, sequenced in a study of T cells in Graves' hyperthyroidism and ophthalmopathy. Amplified regions were TCR beta CDR3 sequences from RNA transcripts. The primer set for the first-round RT-PCR of the TCR CDR3 was HTBI. TCRdb recomputed calls from the multiplex PCR reads with MiXCR, one row per CDR3 protein. This sample has 650,000 to 700,000 distinct CDR3 sequences, with approximately 15% found just once. The specimen sequenced was blood. Every receptor here comes from a man aged 50-60 years with Graves' hyperthyroidism.

DNA for the CDR3: TGCAGCGTCTCTCGAGGGTGGACTGAAGCTTTCTTT. It encodes CSVSRGWTEAFF. The chain recombines TRBV29-1 with TRBJ1-1; D remains ambiguous. The CDR3 runs 12 residues. Germline V gives CDR1 SQVTM, CDR2 ANQGSEA. Trimming removed 6 bases at V and 5 bases at J, with 13 bases between.

This clonotype turned up a few times. The gene calls are TRBV30 and TRBJ1-1; D is ambiguous. This CDR3 region has 12 residues. V dropped 4 bases and J dropped 1 base, with 7 bases sitting between them. CDR1 and CDR2 from the germline V gene are GTSNPN and SVGIG (reference sequence). CDR3 in DNA: TGTGCCTGGACCCCAGGGAACACTGAAGCTTTCTTT. This translates into CAWTPGNTEAFF.

As to this clonotype: This is likely a read error, given that the CDR3 carries no conserved phenylalanine or tryptophan at its end. The gene calls are TRBV20-1 and TRBJ2-2, with a weak D call TRBD1 (7 bases). The ends were cut back, 3 bases at V and 2 bases at J, with 13 bases in the middle. The CDR3 covers 15 residues. CDR1 DFQATT and CDR2 SNEGSKA come from the germline V gene (reference sequence). The CDR3 protein is CSASRGTANTGELFV. The CDR3 bases are TGCAGTGCTAGTCGGGGGACAGCTAACACCGGGGAGCTGTTTGTT.

This clonotype appeared a few times. The rearrangement joins TRBV6-1 to TRBJ1-2; the D gene is possibly TRBD1 (5 bases). Germline V gene lookup returns CDR1 MNHNS and CDR2 SASEGT. Trimming cost V 8 bases and J 3 bases, with 19 bases left between them. CDR3 length equals 15 residues. The CDR3 here is CASRPGRGMDYGYTF. The CDR3 DNA reads as TGTGCCAGCCGACCCGGAAGGGGAATGGACTATGGCTACACCTTC.

The chain joins TRBV29-1 to TRBJ2-3; the D gene is possibly TRBD2 (6 bases). The V end was cut by 3 bases, the J end by 3 bases, with 13 bases between. The germline CDR1 and CDR2 sequences are SQVTM and ANQGSEA. This CDR3 is 14 amino acids long. In DNA form, the CDR3 reads TGCAGCGTTGAGCGGGATTTACAGACAGATACGCAGTATTTT. This sequence encodes CSVERDLQTDTQYF.

This clonotype was picked up many times. This chain links TRBV28 with TRBJ2-3; TRBD2 aligns across 10 bases. After removal of 2 bases from V and 6 bases from J, the junction contained 2 bases not matched to a gene. This CDR3 comprises 14 residues. Germline-derived CDR1 and CDR2 are MDHEN and SYDVKM. The CDR3 region has the DNA TGTGCCAGCAGTTTAAGCGGGAGGGTGGATACGCAGTATTTT. Residues: CASSLSGRVDTQYF.

This clonotype was counted at least ten times. The rearrangement uses TRBV5-1 and TRBJ2-5; a weak D match, TRBD1 (6 bases). Trimming cost V 4 bases and J 5 bases, with 24 bases left between them. This CDR3 is 17 amino acids long. CDR1 is SGHRS, CDR2 YFSETQ, per germline. In nucleotides, the CDR3 is TGCGCCAGCAGCCGAAGGAGGAACAGGGACCTCTGGGAGACCCAGTACTTC. Protein product: CASSRRRNRDLWETQYF.

This clonotype came up many times. This chain joins TRBV6-1 and TRBJ2-2; perhaps TRBD1 as D (6 bases). Germline CDR1 reads MNHNS; CDR2 reads SASEGT. Trimming shortened V by 6 bases and J by 4 bases, and 12 bases separated the two germline ends. This CDR3 has 14 residues. CDR3 in amino acids: CASRTQGTTGELFF. The CDR3, as DNA: TGTGCCAGCAGGACACAGGGTACCACCGGGGAGCTGTTTTTT.

The rearrangement joins TRBV24-1 to TRBJ2-2, with D unclear. The germline CDR1 and CDR2 sequences are KGHDR and SFDVKD. The CDR3 has 12 residues. Trimming removed 6 bases at V and 7 bases at J, with 8 bases between. The DNA of the CDR3 is TGTGCCACCAGTAGTCGCGTCGGGGAGCTGTTTTTT. Its protein product is CATSSRVGELFF.

Many counts were recorded for this clonotype. The J gene is TRBJ2-7, the V gene TRBV2; D is unresolved. The CDR3 length is 11 residues. Germline V gives CDR1 SNHLY, CDR2 FYNNEI. Trimming cost V 2 bases and J 5 bases, with 4 bases left between them. CDR3 nucleotides: TGTGCCAGCAGTGAATACGACGAGCAGTACTTC. This encodes CASSEYDEQYF.

This clonotype was observed many times. The gene calls are TRBV18 and TRBJ1-2; 7 bases agree with TRBD1. Per the germline V gene, CDR1 is KGHSH and CDR2 is LQKENI. Losses at the gene ends were 3 bases for V and 8 bases for J; bases not matched to a gene: 6. The CDR3 is made up of 13 amino acids. The CDR3 region is CASSPGQLDGYTF. The CDR3 DNA follows: TGTGCCAGCTCACCGGGACAGCTGGACGGCTACACCTTC.

This clonotype occurred many times. The rearrangement joins TRBV2 to TRBJ2-3, with 13 positions matching TRBD2. This CDR3 comprises 14 residues. V gave up 10 bases and J gave up 4 bases; unmatched junction bases: 5. Germline CDR1 and CDR2: SNHLY and FYNNEI. The CDR3 bases are TGTGCCACCCGGACTAGCGGGAGCTCAGATACGCAGTATTTT. The encoded protein is CATRTSGSSDTQYF.

This clonotype has a count of ten or more. DNA for the CDR3: TGTGCCAGTAGTAGCCAACTAGCGGGAGAGGACAATGAGCAGTTCTTC. Protein product: CASSSQLAGEDNEQFF. V gene TRBV19 combines with J gene TRBJ2-1; TRBD2 matches at 11 bases. Per the germline V gene, CDR1 is LNHDA and CDR2 is SQIVND (reference sequence). V lost 4 bases, J lost 5 bases, and 7 bases stayed unmatched. The CDR3 has 16 residues.

The sample holds a few counts of this clonotype. The chain is built from TRBV5-5 and TRBJ2-7, with D possibly matching TRBD2 (6 bases). The CDR3 loop spans 16 amino acids. Trimming took 0 bases from V and 3 from J, leaving 16 bases between them. Germline CDR1 is SGHKS and CDR2 is YYEKEE (reference sequence). This chain's CDR3 is CASSLAGSATIYEQYF. The CDR3, as DNA: TGTGCCAGCAGCTTGGCCGGGAGCGCTACGATCTACGAGCAGTACTTC.

Worth noting for this clonotype: This is likely a read error, given that the CDR3 carries no conserved phenylalanine or tryptophan at its end. The chain uses TRBV7-8 and TRBJ1-1; D gene ambiguous. CDR1 is SGHVS and CDR2 is FQNEAQ in the germline V gene. There are 12 residues in the CDR3. Between the trimmed V and J ends, which lost 0 bases and 3 bases, there was a span of 2 bases. CDR3 sequence: CASSLAHTEAFS. The DNA for the CDR3 is TGTGCCAGCAGCTTAGCACACACTGAAGCTTTCTCT.

This clonotype was counted many times. The rearrangement links TRBV30 to TRBJ1-3; D is ambiguous. This CDR3 is 12 amino acids long. Deletions cut 6 bases from V and 4 bases from J, with 10 bases between. The germline V gene encodes CDR1 GTSNPN and CDR2 SVGIG (reference sequence). CDR3 sequence reads: CACQAPGNTIYF. The CDR3 DNA reads as TGTGCCTGCCAGGCCCCAGGAAACACCATATATTTT.

The CDR3 loop is CASSSPGAGDEQFF. The CDR3 bases are TGTGCCAGTAGTTCGCCGGGGGCGGGGGATGAGCAGTTCTTC. V and J are TRBV19 and TRBJ2-1, with a weak D call TRBD2 (7 bases). This CDR3 has 14 residues. The germline V gene has CDR1 LNHDA and CDR2 SQIVND (reference sequence). Deletions cut 5 bases from V and 8 bases from J, with 16 bases between.

This clonotype was detected many times. This chain uses TRBV2 with TRBJ1-1, with D unresolved. This CDR3 has 11 residues. Germline V gene data show CDR1 as SNHLY and CDR2 as FYNNEI. V was pared by 4 bases and J by 5 bases, with 5 bases between. The CDR3 region has the DNA TGTGCCAGCAGTGGCCTGACTGAAGCTTTCTTT. Amino acid sequence: CASSGLTEAFF.

This clonotype has a count of ten or more. The V call is TRBV11-3, the J call TRBJ1-1; TRBD1 might be the D (6 bases). Germline values: CDR1 SGHNT, CDR2 YENEEA. Trimming left V 5 bases short and J 10 bases short, with 17 bases between. The CDR3 extends over 13 amino acids. The CDR3: CASSLSLDSRAFF. CDR3 sequence (DNA): TGTGCCAGCAGCCTGTCCCTGGACAGTCGAGCTTTCTTT.

This clonotype was observed at least ten times. V and J are TRBV18 and TRBJ2-4; tentative D call: TRBD2 (6 bases). CDR1 and CDR2 from the germline V gene are KGHSH and LQKENI. The CDR3 has 15 amino acids. Trimming cost V 3 bases and J 9 bases, with 18 bases left between them. Here the CDR3 DNA reads TGTGCCAGCTCACCCTCGGGGGACCAGGTGGGCATTCAGTACTTC. Translated, it gives CASSPSGDQVGIQYF.

This clonotype was detected many times. The V call is TRBV12-3 or TRBV12-4, the J call TRBJ1-4, with D possibly matching TRBD1 (6 bases). The V gene lost 4 bases and the J gene lost 4 bases, with 19 bases spanning the gap. The CDR3 loop spans 17 amino acids. In nucleotides, the CDR3 is TGTGCCAGCAGTTGGGGGGCAGGCGGATGGGTTAATGAAAAACTGTTTTTT. It codes for CASSWGAGGWVNEKLFF.

As concerns this clonotype: A junction boundary mismatches the germline segment, possibly from a read error. The genes are TRBV10-3 and TRBJ1-2; 7 bases fit TRBD1. CDR1 ENHRY and CDR2 SYGVKD come from the germline V gene. This CDR3 is 15 amino acids long. This chain's CDR3 is CATSEGQNFNYGYTF. The CDR3 DNA reads TGTGCCACCAGTGAGGGACAGAACTTTAACTATGGCTACACCTTC.

J is TRBJ2-1 and V is TRBV20-1; 10 bases agree with TRBD2. CDR1 and CDR2 from the germline V gene are DFQATT and SNEGSKA (reference sequence). The CDR3 contains 15 residues. V trimming: 4 bases; J trimming: 2 bases; junction bases outside the gene matches: 5. The CDR3 bases are TGCAGTGCTACCCGGACTAGCGGTACCTACAATGAGCAGTTCTTC. This translates into CSATRTSGTYNEQFF.

Ten or more counts support this clonotype. The chain uses TRBV15 and TRBJ2-1; possible D gene TRBD2, 5 bases. Germline CDR1 reads LNHNV; CDR2 reads YYDKDF (reference sequence). This CDR3 region has 15 residues. V lost 8 bases, J lost 2 bases, and 16 bases lay in between. The CDR3 DNA is TGTGCCACCGGCTTCCCGGGAAACGCCTACAATGAGCAGTTCTTC. The encoded protein is CATGFPGNAYNEQFF.

This clonotype was observed a handful of times. This chain connects TRBV7-3 to TRBJ2-7; no clear D. The CDR3 loop spans 13 amino acids. Per the germline V gene, CDR1 is SGHTA and CDR2 is FQGTGA. Trimming removed 3 bases at V and 5 bases at J, with 11 bases between. The CDR3 coding sequence is TGTGCCAGCAGCTTGATTATTGGAGACGAGCAGTACTTC. It specifies CASSLIIGDEQYF.

This clonotype was counted only a few times. The chain carries TRBV20-1 and TRBJ2-7; TRBD1 matches 11 bases. After removal of 4 bases from V and 3 bases from J, the junction contained 8 bases not matched to a gene. CDR3 length: 15 residues. Germline V CDR1 and CDR2: DFQATT, SNEGSKA (reference sequence). In DNA form, the CDR3 reads TGCAGTGCTATTCAACCCGGGACAGGGGGCTACGAGCAGTACTTC. It specifies CSAIQPGTGGYEQYF.

In regard to this clonotype: A much larger clonotype is one base distant, so this may be a read error. The chain uses TRBV7-9 and TRBJ2-7, with 8 bases identical to TRBD2. Germline CDR1 and CDR2: SEHNR and FQNEAQ (reference sequence). The CDR3 covers 17 residues. The CDR3 here is CASSLSGGGRYSSEQYF. As DNA, the CDR3 is TGTGCCAGCAGCTTAAGCGGCGGCGGGAGGTACTCCTCCGAGCAGTACTTC.

The gene calls are TRBV10-3 and TRBJ2-3; 16 bases are a match to TRBD2. Trimming at V came to 6 bases and at J to 0 bases, leaving 21 bases not matched to a gene. Germline V gives CDR1 ENHRY, CDR2 SYGVKD. The CDR3 runs 23 residues. CDR3 residues: CAISDSGTSGRGRTLESTDTQYF. Written as DNA, the CDR3 is TGTGCCATCAGCGACTCTGGGACTAGCGGGAGGGGAAGAACCCTTGAAAGCACAGATACGCAGTATTTT.